Below are 6 T cell receptor beta chains sequenced from a single sample in a study of CD8+ T cells in alopecia areata. RNA, once extracted, was reverse transcribed into cDNA for use as the sequencing template. Generated by immunoSEQ multiplex PCR, the TCRdb table keeps only in-frame clones and is missing some. The sample yields some 210,000 clones, roughly three fifths seen once. Treatment defined: oral pan-JAK inhibitor, 5-10 mg twice daily. The sample here was CD4+ T cells sorted from blood, taken around week 44, from a patient treated with tofacitinib. The receptor source for this set is a human donor with alopecia areata.

This clone was counted only a few times. The genes are TRBV13 and TRBJ2-7, with D possibly being TRBD2 (5 bases). CDR1 is PRHDT and CDR2 is FYEKMQ in the germline V gene (reference sequence). CDR3 length: 15 amino acids. Trimming removed 5 bases from V and 6 bases from J, with 20 bases in between. The chain's CDR3 is CASSPGIGAIREQYF. As DNA, the CDR3 is TGTGCCAGCAGCCCCGGGATAGGAGCCATCCGCGAGCAGTACTTC.

The sample holds one count of this clone. The chain employs TRBV2 and TRBJ2-7; the match to TRBD1 covers 9 bases. The CDR3 totals 15 residues. V dropped 0 bases and J dropped 4; count of bases not matched to a gene: 4. CDR1 and CDR2 from the germline V gene are SNHLY and FYNNEI. The DNA of the CDR3 is TGTGCCAGCAGTGAAGCCGGGACAGGGCCTTACGAGCAGTACTTC. Translated, it gives CASSEAGTGPYEQYF.

Many counts were recorded for this clone. This chain connects TRBV10-3 to TRBJ2-6; the D gene is possibly TRBD1 (5 bases). Germline V gene lookup returns CDR1 ENHRY and CDR2 SYGVKD. Trimming cost V 3 bases and J 8 bases, with 11 bases left between them. The CDR3 spans 14 residues. CDR3 DNA: TGTGCCATCAGTGACTCCAGGGTCTCCAACGTCCTGACTTTC. Protein: CAISDSRVSNVLTF.

The V call is TRBV29-1, the J call TRBJ1-1, with D unresolved. Looked up from germline, CDR1 is SQVTM and CDR2 is ANQGSEA. V gave up 7 bases and J gave up 1 base, with 13 bases separating them. The CDR3 loop spans 13 amino acids. The CDR3 loop is CSAVRGSNTEAFF. The CDR3 DNA sequence: TGCAGCGCCGTCCGGGGATCGAACACTGAAGCTTTCTTT.

This clone was picked up one time. V gene TRBV7-2 combines with J gene TRBJ1-2; D is unclear. Trimming removed 0 bases from V and 0 bases from J, with 2 bases in between. This CDR3 is built from 13 residues. In germline, CDR1 is SGHTA, CDR2 FQGNSA. The CDR3 region has the DNA TGTGCCAGCAGCTTAGCCTCTAACTATGGCTACACCTTC. It is translated as CASSLASNYGYTF.

The chain employs TRBV2 and TRBJ2-7, with D perhaps matching TRBD1 or TRBD2 (7 bases each). The CDR3 length is 18 residues. Germline CDR1 and CDR2: SNHLY and FYNNEI. V lost 6 bases and J 6 bases, leaving 30 bases between the germline ends. CDR3 amino acids: CASSLVVRRQGGTIEQYF. The CDR3, as DNA: TGTGCCAGCAGCCTAGTGGTTCGGCGACAGGGAGGGACGATCGAGCAGTACTTC.